These T cell receptor beta chains were read from a single sample in a study of post-analysis software for immune sequencing data. Via MiXCR, TCRdb re-called the PCR reads, giving one row per CDR3 protein. The sample lists 600,000 to 700,000 distinct CDR3 sequences, approximately 60% occurring once. The sequencing input was blood. Receptor source: a girl aged 2 to 9 with multiple sclerosis. The CDR3 runs from the conserved cysteine through the conserved F or W. D genes are given only for firm matches. Where a row states a size, it is once, few, many or the class of an expanded clone; other rows omit it.

clone size,D gene,V gene,J gene,CDR3 DNA,CDR3 protein
.,.,TRBV29-1,TRBJ2-5,TGCAGCGTTGAACCCCAGGGGGGAGAGACCCAGTACTTC,CSVEPQGGETQYF
few,.,TRBV6-4,TRBJ2-1,TGTGCCAGCAGTACCGCTAGGGGTGAGCAGTTCTTC,CASSTARGEQFF
.,TRBD2,TRBV27,TRBJ2-7,TGTGCCAGCTTACAAACTAGCGGGGGACCCTACGAGCAGTACTTC,CASLQTSGGPYEQYF
.,TRBD1,TRBV11-3,TRBJ2-1,TGTGCCAGCAGCCTACGGACAGGGCGATCCAATGAGCAGTTCTTC,CASSLRTGRSNEQFF
few,.,TRBV29-1,TRBJ2-7,TGCAGCGTACGGACATCCAGCTCCTACGAGCAGTACTTC,CSVRTSSSYEQYF
.,TRBD1,TRBV12-3/TRBV12-4,TRBJ2-1,TGTGCCAGCAGCTCGCAGGGACAGGGCTACAATGAGCAGTTCTTC,CASSSQGQGYNEQFF
.,TRBD2,TRBV20-1,TRBJ2-1,TGCAGTGCTAGAGGAGGTAGCGGGGGCTTCCGCAATGAGCAGTTCTTC,CSARGGSGGFRNEQFF
.,.,TRBV7-2,TRBJ2-5,TGTGCCAGCAGCTCCTGGGTACAAGAGACCCAGTACTTC,CASSSWVQETQYF
.,TRBD1,TRBV5-1,TRBJ1-1,TGCGCCAGCAGCTGGGGACAGCCCATGAACACTGAAGCTTTCTTT,CASSWGQPMNTEAFF
once,TRBD1,TRBV11-2,TRBJ2-3,TGTGCCAGCAGTCGTAACAGGGGGCGGACCGACACAGATACGCAGTATTTT,CASSRNRGRTDTDTQYF
few,TRBD2,TRBV12-3/TRBV12-4,TRBJ2-1,TGTGCCACATCTAGCGGGAGTTCCTCCTACAATGAGCAGTTCTTC,CATSSGSSSYNEQFF
once,.,TRBV6-1,TRBJ2-4,TGTGCCAGCAGCCAGGGACTTCCGAGCCCAGCCAAAAACATTCGGTACTTC,CASSQGLPSPAKNIRYF
many,.,TRBV5-1,TRBJ2-3,TGCGCCAGCAGCTTGCAGCGAGGCGATACGCAGTATTTT,CASSLQRGDTQYF
.,.,TRBV2,TRBJ2-7,TGTGCCAGCAGAGAAGGGACCGCGGGCCCGTACGAGCAGTACTTC,CASREGTAGPYEQYF
few,.,TRBV6-6,TRBJ2-7,TGTGCCAGCAGGAGACGGGACGTCTACGAGCAGTACTTC,CASRRRDVYEQYF
once,.,TRBV5-1,TRBJ1-4,TGCGCCAGCAGCTTATCCGGGTTTAATGGTAATGAAAAACTGTTTTTT,CASSLSGFNGNEKLFF
.,.,TRBV4-2,TRBJ2-5,TGTGCCAGCAGCCCGCAAGCGGGCCAAGAGACCCAGTACTTC,CASSPQAGQETQYF
.,.,TRBV5-1,TRBJ1-1,TGCGCCAGCAGCCAAGGTGTGTACAGGCCGTCCACTGAAGCTTTCTTT,CASSQGVYRPSTEAFF
.,.,TRBV5-1,TRBJ1-4,TGCGCCAGCAGCAGGGATTCAACTAATGAAAAACTGTTTTTT,CASSRDSTNEKLFF
.,.,TRBV10-3,TRBJ2-7,TGTGCCATCGGACAAAGCTACGAGCAGTACTTC,CAIGQSYEQYF
.,.,TRBV12-3/TRBV12-4,TRBJ2-3,TGTGCCAGCAGTCGACAGGGGACTAGCACAGATGCGCAGTATTTT,CASSRQGTSTDAQYF
once,.,TRBV4-2,TRBJ1-3,TGTGCCAGCAGCCAAGATCTCGTAGCCCACTCTGGAAACACCATATATTTT,CASSQDLVAHSGNTIYF
.,.,TRBV7-9,TRBJ2-1,TGTGCCAGCAGCTTAGGGGCCCCAGATGAGCAGTTCTTC,CASSLGAPDEQFF
few,.,TRBV6-4,TRBJ2-1,TGTGCCAGCAGCGGTAGCGAGAACAATGAGCAGTTCTTC,CASSGSENNEQFF
.,.,TRBV20-1,TRBJ1-2,TGCAGGGCTAGAGTACTGAACTATGGCTACACCTTC,CRARVLNYGYTF
.,TRBD1,TRBV20-1,TRBJ2-7,TGCAGTGCTAGGCCACCGGACAGGCACGTAACCTACGAGCAGTACTTC,CSARPPDRHVTYEQYF
.,TRBD1,TRBV29-1,TRBJ2-5,TGCAGCGTTGAAATACAGGGGGAGACCCAGTACTTC,CSVEIQGETQYF
.,.,TRBV28,TRBJ1-5,TGTGCCAGCATATCCCCCCAGGGGATCGGTCAGCCCCAGCATTTT,CASISPQGIGQPQHF
few,TRBD2,TRBV7-6,TRBJ2-3,TGTGCCAGCAGCTTAGGAGTAGCGGGAGGCACAGATACGCAGTATTTT,CASSLGVAGGTDTQYF
.,.,TRBV11-2,TRBJ1-2,TGTGCCAGCAGCTTAGAGAGAGGCTTTCATGGCTACACCTTC,CASSLERGFHGYTF
.,TRBD1,TRBV5-6,TRBJ2-7,TGTGCCAGCAGCCCAGGGGGCCTGTTCAACGAGCAGTACTTC,CASSPGGLFNEQYF
.,.,TRBV6-4,TRBJ2-7,TGTGCCAGCACCCCGGTGAGTTCGGCGGACGAGCAGTACTTC,CASTPVSSADEQYF
.,.,TRBV29-1,TRBJ1-4,TGCAGCGTTGAGGTGTCGGGAAAACTGTTTTTT,CSVEVSGKLFF
.,.,TRBV9,TRBJ1-2,TGTGCCAGCAGCCCCTTGGACAGCAATCCGAACTATGGCTACACCTTC,CASSPLDSNPNYGYTF
.,.,TRBV6-2/TRBV6-3,TRBJ2-7,TGTGCCACCGAGGGGAACAATCCCAACAATGAGCAGTACTTC,CATEGNNPNNEQYF
.,TRBD1,TRBV6-5,TRBJ2-1,TGTGCCAGCAGGTCCCGGGACAGGGTGCGCAATGAGCAGTTCTTC,CASRSRDRVRNEQFF
.,TRBD1,TRBV28,TRBJ2-7,TGTGCCAGCAGAAAACGCCGGGACAGCCAATCCTACGAGCAGTACTTC,CASRKRRDSQSYEQYF
few,.,TRBV13,TRBJ2-7,TGTGCCAGCAGTCAATTTAGCTACGAGCAGTACTTC,CASSQFSYEQYF
.,TRBD1,TRBV15,TRBJ2-1,TGTGCCACCAGCAGAGACCAGGGGGTTGAGCAGTTCTTC,CATSRDQGVEQFF
.,TRBD2,TRBV6-4,TRBJ2-1,TGTGCCAGCAGCCTCATAGCGGGAGCACACTCCTACAATGAGCAGTTCTTC,CASSLIAGAHSYNEQFF
few,TRBD2,TRBV7-3,TRBJ2-1,TGTGCCAGCAGCTTAACGAGACTAGCGGGAGAACTCAATGAGCAGTTCTTC,CASSLTRLAGELNEQFF
few,.,TRBV5-1,TRBJ2-3,TGCGCCAGCAGCCGGAGAAACACAGATACGCAGTATTTT,CASSRRNTDTQYF
.,TRBD1,TRBV3-1,TRBJ2-7,TGTGCCAGCTCACAAGACAGGGGCGAGCAGTACTTC,CASSQDRGEQYF
.,.,TRBV6-1,TRBJ2-3,TGTGCCAGCAGTGAAACTAACCCCGGGAGTTACACAGATACGCAGTATTTT,CASSETNPGSYTDTQYF
.,TRBD2,TRBV20-1,TRBJ2-5,TGCAGTGCTAGAGGGACTAGCGGGGGCGAGACCCAGTACTTC,CSARGTSGGETQYF
.,TRBD2,TRBV9,TRBJ2-2,TGTGCCAGCAGCGTAGTAGCTAGCGGGCTCGCGAACACCGGGGAGCTGTTTTTT,CASSVVASGLANTGELFF
once,.,TRBV12-3/TRBV12-4,TRBJ1-2,TGTGCCAGCACCATTCAGGGGAACTATGGCTACACCTTC,CASTIQGNYGYTF
.,TRBD2,TRBV7-9,TRBJ2-5,TGTGCCAGCAGCTTATTTCCTAGCGGAAAGAGCCAAGAGACCCAGTACTTC,CASSLFPSGKSQETQYF
.,.,TRBV7-2,TRBJ2-3,TGTGCCAGCAGCTTCAGGACGCTCACAGATACGCAGTATTTT,CASSFRTLTDTQYF
.,.,TRBV12-3/TRBV12-4,TRBJ2-1,TGTGCCAGCAGTCCGACACAAGGAGAGCAGTTCTTC,CASSPTQGEQFF
few,TRBD2,TRBV29-1,TRBJ2-1,TGCAGCGTTGAAGTGGTGATGCGGGGGGGCCCCCACAATGAGCAGTTCTTC,CSVEVVMRGGPHNEQFF